A single sample gave rise to the 2 T cell receptor beta chains below, sequenced in a study of cytomegalovirus exposure and HLA in healthy donors. The primer mix had 60 Vbeta and 13 Jbeta primers. Only in-frame clones appear in the TCRdb table, and some are missing; sequencing was by immunoSEQ multiplex PCR. The repertoire holds around 190,000 clones, with roughly a tenth as singletons. Input material: PBMCs. The receptor set was obtained from a woman aged 25-40 years in good health and CMV-seropositive.

CDR3 sequence: CASSLVPDQETQYF. CDR3 coding DNA: TGCGCCAGCAGCTTGGTACCGGACCAAGAGACCCAGTACTTC. This chain uses TRBV5-1 with TRBJ2-5; D gene ambiguous. V gave up 0 bases and J gave up 0 bases, with 6 bases separating them. Germline values: CDR1 SGHRS, CDR2 YFSETQ. The CDR3 contains 14 residues.

The rearrangement joins TRBV7-9 to TRBJ2-6; no definite D call. CDR1 and CDR2 (germline): SEHNR, FQNEAQ (reference sequence). Trimming took off 1 base at V and 1 base at J, with 5 bases between the two ends. This CDR3 region has 15 residues. CDR3 region: CASSLGVSGANVLTF. CDR3 nucleotide sequence: TGTGCCAGCAGCTTAGGAGTGTCTGGGGCCAACGTCCTGACTTTC.